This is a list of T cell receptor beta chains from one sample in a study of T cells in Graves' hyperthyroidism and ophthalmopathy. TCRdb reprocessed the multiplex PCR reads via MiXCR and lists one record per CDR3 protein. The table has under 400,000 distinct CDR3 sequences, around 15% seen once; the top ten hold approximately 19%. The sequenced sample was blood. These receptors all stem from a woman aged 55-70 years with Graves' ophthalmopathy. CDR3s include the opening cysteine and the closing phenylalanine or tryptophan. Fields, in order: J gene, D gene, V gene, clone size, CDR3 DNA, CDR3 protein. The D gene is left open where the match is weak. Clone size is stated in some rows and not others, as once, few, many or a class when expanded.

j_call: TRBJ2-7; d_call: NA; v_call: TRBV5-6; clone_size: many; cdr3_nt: TGTGCCAGCAGCCCACGGACCCGGGAGTGGTACGAGCAGTACTTC; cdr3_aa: CASSPRTREWYEQYF
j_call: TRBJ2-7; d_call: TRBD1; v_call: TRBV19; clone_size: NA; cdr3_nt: TGTGCCAGTAGGGGATCCGGGACAGGGTCGTCCTACGAGCAGTACTTC; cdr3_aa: CASRGSGTGSSYEQYF
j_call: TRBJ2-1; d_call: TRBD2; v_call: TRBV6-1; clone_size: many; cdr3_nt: TGTGCCAGCAGTGAATTGGTAGGGACTAGCGGGAGAAGGAATGAGCAGTTCTTC; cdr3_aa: CASSELVGTSGRRNEQFF
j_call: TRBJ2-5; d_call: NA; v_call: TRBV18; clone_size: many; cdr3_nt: TGTGCCAGCTCCGCTACGGGTACCCAAGAGACCCAGTACTTC; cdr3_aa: CASSATGTQETQYF
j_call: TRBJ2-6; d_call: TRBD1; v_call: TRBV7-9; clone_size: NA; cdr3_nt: TGTGTCAGCAGTAGCCGAGGACAGGGGGCGAGGGGGGCCAACGTCCTGACTTTC; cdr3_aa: CVSSSRGQGARGANVLTF
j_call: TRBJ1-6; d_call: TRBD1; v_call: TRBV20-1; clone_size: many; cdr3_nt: TGCAGTGCTGACAGGGGGTTTCTTGATTCACCCCTCCACTTT; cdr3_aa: CSADRGFLDSPLHF
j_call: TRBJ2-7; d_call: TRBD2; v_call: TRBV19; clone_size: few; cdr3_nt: TGTGCCAGTAGTATAACGACTAGCGGGCCCCCCTACGAGCAGTACTTC; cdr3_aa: CASSITTSGPPYEQYF
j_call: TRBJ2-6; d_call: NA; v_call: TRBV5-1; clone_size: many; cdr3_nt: TGCGCCAGCAGCCGAGGGTCGGCGGTTTACTCTGGGGCCAACGTCCTGACTTTC; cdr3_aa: CASSRGSAVYSGANVLTF
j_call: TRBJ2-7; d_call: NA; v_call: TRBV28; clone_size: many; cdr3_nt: TGTGCCAGCAGTTTAAGGGGGGGCTACGAGCAGTACTTC; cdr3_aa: CASSLRGGYEQYF
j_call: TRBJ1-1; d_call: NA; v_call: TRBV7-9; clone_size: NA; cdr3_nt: TGTGCCAGCAGCTCCGGACGACCTGAAGCTTTCTTT; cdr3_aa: CASSSGRPEAFF
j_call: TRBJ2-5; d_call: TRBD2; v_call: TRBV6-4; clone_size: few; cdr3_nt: TGTGCCAGCAGTTACGCTAGCGGGCAAGAGACCCAGTACTTC; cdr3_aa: CASSYASGQETQYF
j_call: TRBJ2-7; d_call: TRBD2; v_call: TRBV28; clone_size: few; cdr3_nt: TGTGCCAGCAGGAGATCCGGGACTAGCGGCCACGAGCAGTACTTC; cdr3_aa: CASRRSGTSGHEQYF
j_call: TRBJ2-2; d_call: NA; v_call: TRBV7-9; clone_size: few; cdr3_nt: TGTGCCAGCAGCACGATCCCCAGGGGATACACCGGGGAGCTGTTTTTT; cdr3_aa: CASSTIPRGYTGELFF
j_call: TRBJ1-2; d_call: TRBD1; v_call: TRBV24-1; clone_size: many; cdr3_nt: TGTGCCACCAGTGACTCCGGGACAGGGAACTATGGCTACACCTTC; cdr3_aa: CATSDSGTGNYGYTF
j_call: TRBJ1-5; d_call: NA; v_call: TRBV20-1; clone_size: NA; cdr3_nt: TGCAGTGCTAGGTTCGGTGGGGGACAGCCCCAGCATTTT; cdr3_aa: CSARFGGGQPQHF
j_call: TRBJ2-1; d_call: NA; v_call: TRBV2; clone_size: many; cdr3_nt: TGTGCCAGCAGTGACGGTTGGACTATCAACAATGAGCAGTTCTTC; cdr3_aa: CASSDGWTINNEQFF
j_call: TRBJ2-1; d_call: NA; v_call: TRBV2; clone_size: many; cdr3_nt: TGTGCCAGCAACCTACACAATGAGCAGTTCTTC; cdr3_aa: CASNLHNEQFF
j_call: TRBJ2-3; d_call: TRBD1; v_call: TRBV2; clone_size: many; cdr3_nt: TGTGCCAGCAGCCCCTCGGGACAGGGAGGCACAGATACGCAGTATTTT; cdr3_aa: CASSPSGQGGTDTQYF
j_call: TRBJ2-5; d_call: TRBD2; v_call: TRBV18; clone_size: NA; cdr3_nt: TGTGCCAGCTCACCGCTACTAGCGGAGACACAAGAGACCCAGTACTTC; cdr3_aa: CASSPLLAETQETQYF
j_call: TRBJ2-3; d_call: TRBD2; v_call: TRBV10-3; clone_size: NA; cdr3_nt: TGTGCGACTAGCGGGGCCACAGATACGCAGTATTTT; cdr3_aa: CATSGATDTQYF
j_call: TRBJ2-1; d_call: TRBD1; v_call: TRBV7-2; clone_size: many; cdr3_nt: TGTGCCAGCAGCTTAGGCTCGGGACAGGTGTTCTTC; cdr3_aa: CASSLGSGQVFF
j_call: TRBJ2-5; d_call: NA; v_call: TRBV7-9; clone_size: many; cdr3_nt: TGTGCCAGCAGCTTAGATCTTATGAGCGGGCAAGAGACCCAGTACTTC; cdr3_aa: CASSLDLMSGQETQYF
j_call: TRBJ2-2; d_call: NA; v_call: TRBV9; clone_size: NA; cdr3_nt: TGTGCCAGCAGCTCGAGGACACAACGGACCGGGGAGCTGTTTTTT; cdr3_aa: CASSSRTQRTGELFF
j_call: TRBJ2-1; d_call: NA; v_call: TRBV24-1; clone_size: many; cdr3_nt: TGTGCCACCTCCGTGGCCAATGAGCAGTTCTTC; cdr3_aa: CATSVANEQFF
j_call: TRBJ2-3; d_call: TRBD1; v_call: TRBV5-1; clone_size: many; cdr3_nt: TGCGCCAGCAGCTGGACCGGGACAGGGACAGATACGCAGTATTTT; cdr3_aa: CASSWTGTGTDTQYF
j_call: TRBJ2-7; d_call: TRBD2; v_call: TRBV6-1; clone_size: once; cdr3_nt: TGTGCCAGCAAGACCGGACTAGCGGGAGGGCCACCCTACGAGCAGTACTTC; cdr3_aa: CASKTGLAGGPPYEQYF
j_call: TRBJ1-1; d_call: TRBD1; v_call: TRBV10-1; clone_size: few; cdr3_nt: TGCGCCAGCAGTGAGTCTCCGACAGGGTCAGCTTTCTTT; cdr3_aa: CASSESPTGSAFF
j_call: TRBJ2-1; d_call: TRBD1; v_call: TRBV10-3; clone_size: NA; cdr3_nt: TGTGCCATCACCCAGGGGGACGGGAAGTACAATGAGCAGTTCTTC; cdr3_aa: CAITQGDGKYNEQFF
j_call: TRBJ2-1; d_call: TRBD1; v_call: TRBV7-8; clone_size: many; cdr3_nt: TGTGCCAGCAGCTTAGGGGACAGGGGGGAGGAGCAGTTCTTC; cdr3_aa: CASSLGDRGEEQFF
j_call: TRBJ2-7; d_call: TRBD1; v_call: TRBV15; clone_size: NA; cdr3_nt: TGTGCCACCAGCAGATCCCCGGGACAGGGCGCCTACGAGCAGTACTTC; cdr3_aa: CATSRSPGQGAYEQYF
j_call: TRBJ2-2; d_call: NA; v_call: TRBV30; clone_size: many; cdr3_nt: TGTGCCTGGTGGGTCGGGCGGGAGCTGTTTTTT; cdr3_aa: CAWWVGRELFF
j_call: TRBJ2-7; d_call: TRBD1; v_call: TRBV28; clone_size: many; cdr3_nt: TGTGCCAGCAAGGTGGCAGGGGGCTGGTACGAGCAGTACTTC; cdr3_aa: CASKVAGGWYEQYF
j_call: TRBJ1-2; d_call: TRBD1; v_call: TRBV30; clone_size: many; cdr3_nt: TGTGCCTGGAGTGCTACAGGGGGCGGGTATGGCTACACCTTC; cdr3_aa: CAWSATGGGYGYTF
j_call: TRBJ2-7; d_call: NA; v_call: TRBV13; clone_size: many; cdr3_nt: TGTGCCAGCAGCTTAGTAGGGGGGGACTACGAGCAGTACTTC; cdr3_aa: CASSLVGGDYEQYF
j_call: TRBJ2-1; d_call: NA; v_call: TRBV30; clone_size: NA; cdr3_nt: TGTGCCTGGGGACAGATGAGGGGGGGGGTGAACAATGAGCAGTTCTTC; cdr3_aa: CAWGQMRGGVNNEQFF
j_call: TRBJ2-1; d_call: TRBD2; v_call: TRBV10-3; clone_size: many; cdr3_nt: TGTGCCATCAGTGAGTCTAGGGCTAGCGGGATAATTTTCCGGGGGAATGAGCAGTTCTTC; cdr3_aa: CAISESRASGIIFRGNEQFF
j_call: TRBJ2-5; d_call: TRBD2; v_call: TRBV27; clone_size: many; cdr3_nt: TGTGCCGGCAGTTTAGAGGGAGGGCCGGGGGAGACCCAGTACTTC; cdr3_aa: CAGSLEGGPGETQYF
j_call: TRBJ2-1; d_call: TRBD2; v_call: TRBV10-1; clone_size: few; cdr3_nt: TGCGCCAGCAGTCCGGGGACTAGCGGGAGGACTGAGCAGTTCTTC; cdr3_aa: CASSPGTSGRTEQFF
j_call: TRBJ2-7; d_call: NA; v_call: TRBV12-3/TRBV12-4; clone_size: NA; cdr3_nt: TGTGCCAGCAGTCCGGCTAGCGTATTGGACGAGCAGTACTTC; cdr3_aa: CASSPASVLDEQYF
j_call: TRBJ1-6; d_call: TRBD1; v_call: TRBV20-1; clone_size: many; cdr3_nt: TGCAGTGCTAGAGGGGTGGGACAGGGGAATGCCCCCCTCCACTTT; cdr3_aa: CSARGVGQGNAPLHF
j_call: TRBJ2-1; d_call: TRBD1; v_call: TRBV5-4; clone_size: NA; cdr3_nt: TGTGCCAGCAGCTATGGACAGGGGGCCTCAAGCTCCTACAATGAGCAGTTCTTC; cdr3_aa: CASSYGQGASSSYNEQFF
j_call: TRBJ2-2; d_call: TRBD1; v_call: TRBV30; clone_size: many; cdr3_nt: TGTGCCTGGACCCGGGACAGCGACGGGGAGCTGTTTTTT; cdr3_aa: CAWTRDSDGELFF
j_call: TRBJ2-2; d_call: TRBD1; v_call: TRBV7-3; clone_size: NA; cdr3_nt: TGTGCCAGCGGCCGACAGGGGGCGTCGATCGCCGGGGAGCTGTTTTTT; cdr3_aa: CASGRQGASIAGELFF
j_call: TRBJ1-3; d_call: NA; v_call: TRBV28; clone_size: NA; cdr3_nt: TGTGCCAGCAGCCCGATGGACCGGCAGGGAAACACCATATATTTT; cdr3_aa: CASSPMDRQGNTIYF
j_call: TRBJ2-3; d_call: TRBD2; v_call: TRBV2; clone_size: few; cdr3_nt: TGTGCCAGCAGTGTAGGGACTAGCGGGATTACAGATACGCAGTATTTT; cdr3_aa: CASSVGTSGITDTQYF